This T cell receptor (beta chain) was obtained from a study of CD8 T cells in Susac syndrome. Reverse transcription of roughly 0.5 to 1 ug RNA was performed with random hexamers. Amplification of TCR beta CDR3 across 54 Vbeta and 13 Jbeta was performed with immunoSEQ multiplex PCR. TCRdb re-derived calls from the immunoSEQ multiplex PCR reads in MiXCR, one entry per CDR3 protein. The repertoire consists of fewer than 140,000 distinct CDR3 sequences, with around 94% occurring once and the leading ten covering 0.41%. Trimming removed 6 bases at V and 8 bases at J, with 13 bases between. This CDR3 spans 11 amino acids. Germline V gene data show CDR1 as DFQATT and CDR2 as SNEGSKA (reference sequence). Note on this clonotype: What it recognizes is unknown.

Whole-study results and caveats: The total CD8+ repertoires contained some 15 Susac-specific public clones, and the CD8+ TEMRA repertoires contained five.

Sequencing of TCR beta was performed on blood CD8+ and CD4+ T cells. The patients with Susac syndrome were individuals who fulfilled the recently defined diagnostic criteria for disease that was either definite or probable. The source is a human donor with Susac syndrome. The chain employs TRBV20-1 and TRBJ1-2; perhaps TRBD1 as D (6 bases). The sample taken for sequencing was CD8+ T cells from PBMCs. CDR3 protein: CSATTGIGYTF. The CDR3 bases are TGCAGTGCCACAACAGGGATAGGCTACACCTTC.